This T cell receptor (beta chain) was recorded in a study of blood T cell repertoires in COVID-19. Study-wide context: Samples came from the United States, Italy and Spain, spanning acute and convalescent COVID-19. The analysed material was cDNA or gDNA that came from T cells, B-cell-depleted T cells, or PBMCs.

CDR3 size: 16 residues. J was trimmed by 5 bases and V by 1 base; bases with no gene match: 3. Looked up from germline, CDR1 is SNHLY and CDR2 is FYNNEI. Study processing details: Counts of nucleated cells, estimated from reference gene primer amplification, were obtained. Libraries were prepared by immunoSEQ multiplex PCR; TCRdb keeps only in-frame clonotypes and omits some of them. That table furnishes V, J and clone size, whereas the DNA furnished D and trimming. Seen here are around 19,000 clones, about 88% observed once, and the top ten hold around 9.9%. The sequenced material came from peripheral blood. The V call is TRBV2, the J call TRBJ2-5; 14 bases are a match to TRBD2. The TCR was taken from a human donor in a cohort sampled during active COVID-19. Here the CDR3 DNA reads TGTGCCAGCAGTGAAGGACTAGCGGGAGGGCGGGAGACCCAGTACTTC. This codes for CASSEGLAGGRETQYF.